Below, 16 T cell receptor beta chains from the same sample are listed, as sequenced in a study of blood T cell repertoires in COVID-19. Using immunoSEQ multiplex PCR, the repertoire was profiled, and TCRdb retains in-frame clones only, with some absent. The sample lists about 46,000 clones; around 87% were seen once. The sequencing input was peripheral blood. Every receptor here comes from a human donor in a cohort sampled during active COVID-19.

A note on this clone: This sample includes further DNA sequences coding for the same CDR3. The chain has TRBV19 and TRBJ2-1, with 12 bases lining up with TRBD2. CDR3 size: 15 residues. The ends lost 6 bases at V and 4 bases at J; junction bases unmatched: 4. Per germline, CDR1 LNHDA and CDR2 SQIVND (reference sequence). The CDR3 DNA reads TGTGCCAGTAGCCATACTAGCGGGGGGTACAATGAGCAGTTCTTC. This gives the protein CASSHTSGGYNEQFF.

This chain links TRBV10-1 with TRBJ2-2, with 8 positions matching TRBD1. This CDR3 contains 16 residues. Trimming cost V 0 bases and J 6 bases; bases outside gene matches: 6. Germline V lookup: CDR1 WNHNN, CDR2 SYGVQD (reference sequence). The CDR3: CASSESRTGSPGELFF. DNA for the CDR3: TGCGCCAGCAGTGAGTCTAGGACAGGGAGCCCCGGGGAGCTGTTTTTT.

The chain is built from TRBV11-2 and TRBJ2-1, with TRBD2 matching over 9 bases. V was pared by 2 bases and J by 7 bases, with 9 bases of the junction left unmatched. The CDR3 length is 16 residues. Germline V gene lookup returns CDR1 SGHAT and CDR2 FQNNGV. The CDR3, as DNA: TGTGCCAGCAGCTTATATGCTAGCGGGATTGGGAATGAGCAGTTCTTC. The encoded protein is CASSLYASGIGNEQFF. Drawing the rest from reference TRBV11-2 and TRBJ2-1, the complete variable domain is EAGVAQSPRYKIIEKRQSVAFWCNPISGHATLYWYQQILGQGPKLLIQFQNNGVVDDSQLPKDRFSAERLKGVDSTLKIQPAKLEDSAVYLCASSLYASGIGNEQFFGPGTRLTVL.

The chain combines TRBV3-1 (or the pseudogene TRBV3-2) with TRBJ2-3; no definite D call. The V gene's germline CDR1 is LGHDT and CDR2 YNNKEL (reference sequence). V was pared by 4 bases and J by 5 bases, with 10 bases between. The CDR3 has 13 amino acids. CDR3 nucleotides: TGTGCCAGCAGCCCCCCATTCGGAGATACGCAGTATTTT. This codes for CASSPPFGDTQYF.

J is TRBJ2-1 and V is TRBV6-1, with 9 bases matching TRBD1. CDR3 size: 17 residues. The V and J ends lost 1 base and 8 bases, in that order; junction bases with no gene match: 12. The germline V gene has CDR1 MNHNS and CDR2 SASEGT. The CDR3 region has the DNA TGTGCCAGCAGTGAAGAGGTGGACGGGACAGGGACCTATGAGCAGTTCTTC. Protein: CASSEEVDGTGTYEQFF.

The V gene is TRBV6-2 or TRBV6-3, the J gene TRBJ2-7; 10 bases line up with TRBD2. The CDR3 is 19 residues long. Germline assignment: CDR1 MNHEY and CDR2 SVGEGT. V dropped 0 bases and J dropped 0; count of bases not matched to a gene: 11. The CDR3, as DNA: TGTGCCAGCAGTTACTCTTTGCCTAGCGGGGGTACCTCCTCCTACGAGCAGTACTTC. It encodes CASSYSLPSGGTSSYEQYF.

The chain employs TRBV28 and TRBJ1-5; 9 bases are a match to TRBD1. Germline assignment: CDR1 MDHEN and CDR2 SYDVKM. Losses at the gene ends were 5 bases for V and 6 bases for J; bases not matched to a gene: 11. The CDR3 length is 16 residues. The DNA for the CDR3 is TGTGCCAGCAGTGTTCCGGGACAGGGTATTGGTCAGCCCCAGCATTTT. Translation gives CASSVPGQGIGQPQHF.

The chain links TRBV15 to TRBJ2-1; 9 bases are a match to TRBD1. Trimming at V came to 5 bases and at J to 4 bases, leaving 6 bases not matched to a gene. This CDR3 comprises 15 residues. The germline CDR1 and CDR2 sequences are LNHNV and YYDKDF (reference sequence). CDR3: CATSGGTGRYNEQFF. The CDR3, as DNA: TGTGCCACCAGCGGCGGGACAGGGAGGTACAATGAGCAGTTCTTC.

The chain is built from TRBV7-2 and TRBJ2-1, with 12 bases lining up with TRBD2. Per germline, CDR1 SGHTA and CDR2 FQGNSA. Trimming cost V 5 bases and J 5 bases; bases outside gene matches: 4. The CDR3 extends over 15 amino acids. CDR3 sequence: CASSELAGGNNEQFF. The CDR3 DNA reads TGTGCCAGCAGCGAACTAGCGGGGGGAAACAATGAGCAGTTCTTC. Full variable domain (remainder filled in from reference TRBV7-2 and TRBJ2-1): GAGVSQSPSNKVTEKGKDVELRCDPISGHTALYWYRQSLGQGLEFLIYFQGNSAPDKSGLPSDRFSAERTGGSVSTLTIQRTQQEDSAVYLCASSELAGGNNEQFFGPGTRLTVL.

This rearrangement joins TRBV27 to TRBJ2-2; 8 nucleotides line up with TRBD1. Losses at the gene ends were 4 bases for V and 4 bases for J; bases not matched to a gene: 8. CDR1 is MNHEY and CDR2 is SMNVEV in the germline V gene (reference sequence). This CDR3 contains 16 residues. The CDR3 nucleotides read TGTGCCAGCAGTTCTCGGACAGGGAGCGGCACCGGGGAGCTGTTTTTT. Protein: CASSSRTGSGTGELFF.

The rearrangement links TRBV5-5 to TRBJ2-7; a weak D match, TRBD1 (5 bases). Trimming took 0 bases from V and 2 from J, leaving 12 bases between them. This CDR3 region has 15 residues. Germline values: CDR1 SGHKS, CDR2 YYEKEE (reference sequence). The DNA for the CDR3 is TGTGCCAGCAGCTTGGCTGGGGCGGTCCCCTACGAGCAGTACTTC. Residues: CASSLAGAVPYEQYF.

The rearrangement links TRBV5-6 to TRBJ1-2; D remains unclear. The CDR3 sequence is 14 residues long. Germline V CDR1 and CDR2: SGHDT, YYEEEE. The V gene lost 4 bases and the J gene lost 4 bases, with 14 bases spanning the gap. The chain's CDR3 is CASSPRAGFYGYTF. The CDR3 coding sequence is TGTGCCAGCAGCCCCCGCGCGGGGTTCTATGGCTACACCTTC.

The chain couples TRBV5-1 to TRBJ2-5, with 8 bases matching TRBD2. CDR1 is SGHRS and CDR2 is YFSETQ in the germline V gene. This CDR3 contains 14 residues. The V segment lost 2 bases and the J segment 2 bases; nucleotides outside the gene matches: 2. The CDR3 region has the DNA TGCGCCAGCAGCTTAGGGACTAGTCAAGAGACCCAGTACTTC. Amino acid sequence: CASSLGTSQETQYF.

In this sample, this clone turned up once. The rearrangement joins TRBV3-1 (or the pseudogene TRBV3-2) to TRBJ1-4, with 10 positions matching TRBD1. This CDR3 spans 17 amino acids. Germline V gene lookup returns CDR1 LGHDT and CDR2 YNNKEL (reference sequence). Trimming cost V 1 base and J 7 bases; bases outside gene matches: 9. CDR3 protein: CASSQAPSDRGPEKLFF. CDR3 nucleotides: TGTGCCAGCAGCCAAGCGCCTTCTGACAGGGGGCCTGAAAAACTGTTTTTT.

J is TRBJ1-2 and V is TRBV4-1, with TRBD1 as a possible D gene (5 bases). Germline loops: CDR1 MGHRA, CDR2 YSYEKL. Trimming cost V 2 bases and J 4 bases, with 11 bases left between them. The CDR3 spans 14 residues. In DNA form, the CDR3 reads TGCGCCAGCAGCCAATCAGACAGACCCTATGGCTACACCTTC. This encodes CASSQSDRPYGYTF.

The chain carries TRBV2 and TRBJ2-6; D unresolved. The ends were cut back, 2 bases at V and 4 bases at J, with 9 bases in the middle. The CDR3 is made up of 15 amino acids. CDR1 and CDR2 from the germline V gene are SNHLY and FYNNEI. The CDR3 sequence: CASSERVSGANVLTF. In DNA form, the CDR3 reads TGTGCCAGCAGTGAACGGGTTTCAGGGGCCAACGTCCTGACTTTC.